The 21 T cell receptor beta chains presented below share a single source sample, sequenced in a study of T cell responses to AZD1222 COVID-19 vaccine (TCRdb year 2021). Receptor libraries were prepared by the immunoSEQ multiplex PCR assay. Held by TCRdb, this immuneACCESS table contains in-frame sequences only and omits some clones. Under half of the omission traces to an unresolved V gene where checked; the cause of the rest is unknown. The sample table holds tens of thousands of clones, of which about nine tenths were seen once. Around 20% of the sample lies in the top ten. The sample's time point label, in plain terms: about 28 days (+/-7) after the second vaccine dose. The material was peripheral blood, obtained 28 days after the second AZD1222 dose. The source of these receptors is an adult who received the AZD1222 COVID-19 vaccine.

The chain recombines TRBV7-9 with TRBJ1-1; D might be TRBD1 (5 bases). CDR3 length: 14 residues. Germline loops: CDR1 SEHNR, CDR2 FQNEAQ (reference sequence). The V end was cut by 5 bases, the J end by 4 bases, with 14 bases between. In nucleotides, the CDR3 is TGTGCCAGCAGCCTGATACCGGGGCTCACTGAAGCTTTCTTT. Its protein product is CASSLIPGLTEAFF.

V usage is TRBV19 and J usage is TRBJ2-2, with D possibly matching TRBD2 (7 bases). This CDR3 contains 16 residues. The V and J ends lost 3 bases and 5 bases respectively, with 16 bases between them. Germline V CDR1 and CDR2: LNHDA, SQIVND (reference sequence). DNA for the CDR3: TGTGCCAGTAGTATTGGCGGGGGCCGTGGGACCGGGGAGCTGTTTTTT. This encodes CASSIGGGRGTGELFF.

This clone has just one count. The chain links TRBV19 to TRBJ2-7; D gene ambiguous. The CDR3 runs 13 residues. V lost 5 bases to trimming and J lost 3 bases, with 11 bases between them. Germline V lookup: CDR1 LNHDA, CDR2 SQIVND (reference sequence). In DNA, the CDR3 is TGTGCCAGTAGTCAAAACCAGAACTACGAGCAGTACTTC. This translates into CASSQNQNYEQYF.

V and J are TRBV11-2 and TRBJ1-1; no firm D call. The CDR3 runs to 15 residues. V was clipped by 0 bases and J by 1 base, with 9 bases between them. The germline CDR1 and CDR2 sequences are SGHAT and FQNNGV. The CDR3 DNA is TGTGCCAGCAGCTTAGATGGGAAGAGGAACACTGAAGCTTTCTTT. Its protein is CASSLDGKRNTEAFF.

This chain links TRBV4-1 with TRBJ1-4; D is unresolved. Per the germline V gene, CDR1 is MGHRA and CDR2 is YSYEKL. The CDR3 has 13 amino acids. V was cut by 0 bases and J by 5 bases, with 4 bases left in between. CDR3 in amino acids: CASSQDWNEKLFF. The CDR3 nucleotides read TGCGCCAGCAGCCAAGATTGGAATGAAAAACTGTTTTTT.

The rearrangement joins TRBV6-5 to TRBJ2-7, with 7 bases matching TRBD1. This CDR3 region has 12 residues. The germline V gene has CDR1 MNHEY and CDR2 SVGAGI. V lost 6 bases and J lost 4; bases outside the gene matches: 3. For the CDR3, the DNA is TGTGCCAGCAGGGGACAGACTTACGAGCAGTACTTC. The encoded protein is CASRGQTYEQYF.

The CDR3 coding sequence is TGTGCCAGCGGAAGGACAAGTAGCACAGATACGCAGTATTTT. Its translation: CASGRTSSTDTQYF. This sequence joins TRBV9 and TRBJ2-3, with TRBD1 as a possible D gene (5 bases). CDR1 is SGDLS and CDR2 is YYNGEE in the germline V gene. The V end lost 7 bases, the J end lost 0 bases, and 12 bases lay between the germline ends. CDR3 length: 14 residues.

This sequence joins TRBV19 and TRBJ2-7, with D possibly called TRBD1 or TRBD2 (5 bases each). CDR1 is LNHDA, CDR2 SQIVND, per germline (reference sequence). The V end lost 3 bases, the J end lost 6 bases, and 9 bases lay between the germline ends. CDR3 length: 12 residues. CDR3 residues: CASSMGTAEQYF. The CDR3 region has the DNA TGTGCCAGTAGTATGGGGACGGCCGAGCAGTACTTC.

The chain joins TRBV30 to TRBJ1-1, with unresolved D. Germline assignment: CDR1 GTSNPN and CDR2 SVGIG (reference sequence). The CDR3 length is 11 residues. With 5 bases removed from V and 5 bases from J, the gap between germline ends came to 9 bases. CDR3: CAWSSGTEAFF. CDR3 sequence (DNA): TGTGCCTGGTCGAGCGGGACTGAAGCTTTCTTT. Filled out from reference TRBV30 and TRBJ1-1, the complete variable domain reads SQTIHQWPATLVQPVGSPLSLECTVEGTSNPNLYWYRQAAGRGLQLLFYSVGIGQISSEVPQNLSASRPQDRQFILSSKKLLLSDSGFYLCAWSSGTEAFFGQGTRLTVV.

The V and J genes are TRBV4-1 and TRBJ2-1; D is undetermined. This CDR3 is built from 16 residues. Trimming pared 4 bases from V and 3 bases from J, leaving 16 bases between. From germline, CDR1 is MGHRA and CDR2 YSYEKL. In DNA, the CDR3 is TGCGCCAGCAGCCGAGAGCCTCCGGGCTTCTACAATGAGCAGTTCTTC. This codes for CASSREPPGFYNEQFF.

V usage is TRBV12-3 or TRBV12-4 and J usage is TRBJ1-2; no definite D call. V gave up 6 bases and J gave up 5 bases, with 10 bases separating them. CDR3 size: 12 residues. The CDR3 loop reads CASSLELYGYTF. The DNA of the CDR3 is TGTGCCAGCAGCCTCGAACTTTATGGCTACACCTTC.

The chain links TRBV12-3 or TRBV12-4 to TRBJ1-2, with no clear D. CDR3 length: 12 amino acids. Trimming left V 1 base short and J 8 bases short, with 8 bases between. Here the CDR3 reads CASSLGVAGYTF. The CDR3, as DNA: TGTGCCAGCAGTTTAGGGGTGGCGGGCTACACCTTC.

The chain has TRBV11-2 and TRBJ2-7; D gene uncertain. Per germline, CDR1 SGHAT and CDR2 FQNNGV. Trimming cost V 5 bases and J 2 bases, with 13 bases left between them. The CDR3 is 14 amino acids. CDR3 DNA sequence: TGTGCCAGCAGCCCCGCCGGTGGCACCTACGAGCAGTACTTC. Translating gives CASSPAGGTYEQYF.

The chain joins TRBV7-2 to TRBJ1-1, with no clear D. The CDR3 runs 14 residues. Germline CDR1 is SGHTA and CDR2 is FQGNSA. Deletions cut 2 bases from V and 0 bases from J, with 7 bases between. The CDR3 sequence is CASSLSGMNTEAFF. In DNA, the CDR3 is TGTGCCAGCAGCTTATCCGGGATGAACACTGAAGCTTTCTTT.

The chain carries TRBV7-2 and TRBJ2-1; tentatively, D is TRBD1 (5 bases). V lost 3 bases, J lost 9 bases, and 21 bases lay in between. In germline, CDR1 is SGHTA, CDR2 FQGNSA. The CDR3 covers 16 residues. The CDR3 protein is CASSFPPADLTGEQFF. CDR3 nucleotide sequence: TGTGCCAGCAGCTTCCCCCCGGCGGATCTTACAGGTGAGCAGTTCTTC.

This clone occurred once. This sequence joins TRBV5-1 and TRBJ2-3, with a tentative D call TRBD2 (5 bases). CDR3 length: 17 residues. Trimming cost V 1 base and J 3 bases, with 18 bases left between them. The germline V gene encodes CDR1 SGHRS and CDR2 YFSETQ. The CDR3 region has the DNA TGCGCCAGCAGCTTGTCTGGGCGGGCCCCCGGGACAGATACGCAGTATTTT. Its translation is CASSLSGRAPGTDTQYF.

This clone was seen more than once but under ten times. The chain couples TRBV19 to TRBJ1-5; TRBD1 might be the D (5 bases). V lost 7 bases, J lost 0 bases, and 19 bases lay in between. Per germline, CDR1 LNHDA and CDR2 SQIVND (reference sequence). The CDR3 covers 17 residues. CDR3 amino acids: CASKIGERDHSNQPQHF. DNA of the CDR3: TGTGCCAGTAAAATCGGTGAAAGGGACCATAGCAATCAGCCCCAGCATTTT.

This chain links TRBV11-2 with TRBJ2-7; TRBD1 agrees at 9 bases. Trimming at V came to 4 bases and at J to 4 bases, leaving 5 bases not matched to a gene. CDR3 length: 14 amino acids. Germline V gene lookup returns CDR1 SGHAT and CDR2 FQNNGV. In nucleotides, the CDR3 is TGTGCCAGCAGCTCCGGGACAGGGCTTTACGAGCAGTACTTC. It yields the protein CASSSGTGLYEQYF.

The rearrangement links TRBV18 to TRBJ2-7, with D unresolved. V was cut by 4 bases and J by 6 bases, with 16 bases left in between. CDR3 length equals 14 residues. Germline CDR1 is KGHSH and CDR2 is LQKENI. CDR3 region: CASSLRDKESEQYF. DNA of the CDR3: TGTGCCAGCTCACTAAGGGATAAAGAAAGCGAGCAGTACTTC. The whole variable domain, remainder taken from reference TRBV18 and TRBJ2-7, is NAGVMQNPRHLVRRRGQEARLRCSPMKGHSHVYWYRQLPEEGLKFMVYLQKENIIDESGMPKERFSAEFPKEGPSILRIQQVVRGDSAAYFCASSLRDKESEQYFGPGTRLTVT.

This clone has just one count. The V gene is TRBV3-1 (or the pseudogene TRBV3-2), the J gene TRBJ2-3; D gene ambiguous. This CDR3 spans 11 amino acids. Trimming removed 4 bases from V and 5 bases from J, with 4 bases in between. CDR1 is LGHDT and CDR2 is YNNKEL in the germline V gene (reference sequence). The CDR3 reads CASSREDTQYF. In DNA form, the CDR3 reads TGTGCCAGCAGCCGCGAAGATACGCAGTATTTT.

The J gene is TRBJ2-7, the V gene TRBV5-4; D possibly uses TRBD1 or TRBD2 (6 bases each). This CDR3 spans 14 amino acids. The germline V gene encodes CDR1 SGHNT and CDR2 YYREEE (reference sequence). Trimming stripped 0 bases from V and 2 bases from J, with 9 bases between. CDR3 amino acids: CASSLGGATYEQYF. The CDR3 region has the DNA TGTGCCAGCAGCTTGGGGGGGGCCACCTACGAGCAGTACTTC.